This entry is about one T cell receptor (beta chain). As yet, its antigen is unknown. Though probably carrying unrecorded immune exposures, donors were nominally healthy at sampling. The sample originates from a study of cytomegalovirus exposure and HLA in healthy donors. The PCR employed 60 Vbeta primers together with 13 Jbeta primers. Profiling relied on immunoSEQ multiplex PCR, and the TCRdb table lists in-frame clones only, not all of them. This sample's table reports 150,000 or so clones. This CDR3 comprises 13 residues. Germline CDR1 is SGHAT and CDR2 is FQDESV (reference sequence). The V gene lost 1 base and the J gene lost 9 bases, with 12 bases spanning the gap. General observations from the study: In a later analysis, TCR beta V- and J-gene trimming was associated with a missense DCLRE1C variant. The presence/absence work took it that sequencing depth was about the same across donors. Reportedly, diagnosis of cytomegalovirus status by the classifier showed high specificity and sensitivity.

The specimen was PBMCs. This TCR was sampled from a woman aged 45-65 years in good health and CMV-seronegative. V and J are TRBV11-1 and TRBJ2-5; TRBD1 is a possible D gene (5 bases). Here the CDR3 reads CASSLVARAAQYF. The CDR3 region has the DNA TGTGCCAGCAGCTTAGTCGCCAGGGCGGCCCAGTACTTC.